This entry concerns a single T cell receptor beta chain. Its antigen remains unidentified. The data are from a study of T-cell reconstitution after alpha-beta-depleted transplantation in children. Study-wide findings and caveats: From surviving recipient T cells and thymic progenitors came the high day-60 TCRbeta diversity observed in some patients. Once a year had passed after transplant, T-cell counts and diversity came mostly from newly produced T cells. Several hundred graft clones that had expanded were reportedly the source of alpha-beta T cells about two months after transplant.

The germline V gene encodes CDR1 KGHSH and CDR2 LQKENI. The CDR3 is made up of 15 amino acids. The V gene end was trimmed by 3 bases and the J gene end by 4 bases; junction bases not matched to a gene: 7. As it was prepared, the TCRbeta library received unique molecular identifiers. One entry per CDR3 protein, called by TCRdb with MiXCR from the PCR reads. Found here are 450,000 to 550,000 distinct CDR3 sequences, 11% of them singletons; the top ten hold 13% to 15%. The chain couples TRBV18 to TRBJ1-2, with 8 bases matching TRBD1. The TCR sequence derives from a female patient between 2 and 15 years old who had a stem cell transplant for aplastic anemia, so the T cells may come from the graft donor. This material consisted of PBMCs, mostly from graft donor cells, taken 180 days after TCRalphabeta/CD19-depleted stem cell transplant. The DNA for the CDR3 is TGTGCCAGCTCACCGACAGGGGAAAGTCGCTATGGCTACACCTTC. It translates to CASSPTGESRYGYTF.